Following are 8 T cell receptor beta chains from one sample sequenced in a study of beta chain features in type 1 diabetes. Study results and limitations: There was a moderate but significant shortening of TCRB CDR3s in all four CD4+ subsets of Type 1 diabetes patients.

Reverse transcription of all isolated RNA meant that expressed TCRB transcripts were sequenced. Data came from immunoSEQ multiplex PCR; TCRdb stores just in-frame clones and leaves some out. The table lists 95,000 to 150,000 clones, roughly 17% of them singletons. Their cognate antigens are unknown. The sample taken for sequencing was central memory CD4+ T cells from blood. All receptors come from a man aged 18 to 35 with type 1 diabetes.

This chain joins TRBV28 and TRBJ1-5, with a weak D call TRBD1 (5 bases). CDR1 and CDR2 (germline): MDHEN, SYDVKM. V lost 5 bases and J lost 8, with 7 bases in between. The CDR3 loop spans 11 amino acids. The CDR3 spells CASSQGEPQHF. As DNA, the CDR3 is TGTGCCAGCAGTCAGGGTGAGCCCCAGCATTTT. The whole variable domain, remainder taken from reference TRBV28 and TRBJ1-5, is DVKVTQSSRYLVKRTGEKVFLECVQDMDHENMFWYRQDPGLGLRLIYFSYDVKMKEKGDIPEGYSVSREKKERFSLILESASTNQTSMYLCASSQGEPQHFGDGTRLSIL.

This sequence joins TRBV27 and TRBJ2-5, with unresolved D. The germline V gene has CDR1 MNHEY and CDR2 SMNVEV (reference sequence). This CDR3 has 13 amino acids. V was shortened by 2 bases and J by 2 bases, with 6 bases between the two germline ends. CDR3 in DNA: TGTGCCAGCAGTTTAGTGGTACAAGAGACCCAGTACTTC. This translates into CASSLVVQETQYF.

The chain carries TRBV7-8 and TRBJ2-5, with TRBD1 matching over 8 bases. CDR1 SGHVS and CDR2 FQNEAQ come from the germline V gene. With 7 bases clipped from V and 2 bases from J, the junction kept 9 bases outside the gene matches. The CDR3 runs 15 residues. The CDR3 loop reads CASKRGQGEQETQYF. CDR3 in DNA: TGTGCCAGCAAGAGAGGACAGGGCGAGCAAGAGACCCAGTACTTC.

This clone has ten or more counts. The chain employs TRBV9 and TRBJ1-2; 8 nucleotides match TRBD1. The V and J ends lost 3 bases and 7 bases, in that order; junction bases with no gene match: 8. The CDR3 loop spans 14 amino acids. Germline CDR1 is SGDLS and CDR2 is YYNGEE. CDR3 in DNA: TGTGCCAGCAGCGGTGGACAGGGCCCGTTTGGCTACACCTTC. Its protein is CASSGGQGPFGYTF.

V gene TRBV12-5 combines with J gene TRBJ1-1; tentatively, D is TRBD1 (6 bases). This CDR3 region has 16 residues. Germline values: CDR1 LGHNT, CDR2 FRNRAP. V was cut by 1 base and J by 4 bases, with 16 bases left in between. CDR3 bases: TGTGCTAGTGGTTTGGAGCCAGGGGCAGGGAGCACTGAAGCTTTCTTT. Translated, it gives CASGLEPGAGSTEAFF.

This clone was picked up a small number of times. The CDR3 nucleotides are TGTGCCCGCGCCGGGACTAGCGGAGCCTATAGCACAGATACGCAGTATTTT. Amino acids: CARAGTSGAYSTDTQYF. The chain has TRBV2 and TRBJ2-3, with 11 bases that match TRBD2. The CDR3 is 17 amino acids. Germline V CDR1 and CDR2: SNHLY, FYNNEI. After removal of 11 bases from V and 0 bases from J, the junction contained 13 bases not matched to a gene.

This clone was picked up many times. V usage is TRBV11-3 and J usage is TRBJ2-5, with 7 bases aligning to TRBD2. Germline CDR1 SGHNT, CDR2 YENEEA. This CDR3 has 15 amino acids. J gave up 0 bases and V 8 bases, and 9 bases lay outside the gene matches. The CDR3 DNA is TGTGCCAGCCGACCCGGGCTAGCGGACCAAGAGACCCAGTACTTC. It encodes CASRPGLADQETQYF.

Ten or more counts support this clone. The chain carries TRBV5-1 and TRBJ2-1; no clear D gene. This CDR3 has 14 residues. CDR1 is SGHRS, CDR2 YFSETQ, per germline. Trimming took 6 bases from V and 8 from J, leaving 18 bases between them. Here the CDR3 reads CASTVDPESDEQFF. In DNA, the CDR3 is TGCGCCAGCACGGTGGACCCCGAGTCGGATGAGCAGTTCTTC. The whole variable domain, remainder taken from reference TRBV5-1 and TRBJ2-1, is KAGVTQTPRYLIKTRGQQVTLSCSPISGHRSVSWYQQTPGQGLQFLFEYFSETQRNKGNFPGRFSGRQFSNSRSEMNVSTLELGDSALYLCASTVDPESDEQFFGPGTRLTVL.